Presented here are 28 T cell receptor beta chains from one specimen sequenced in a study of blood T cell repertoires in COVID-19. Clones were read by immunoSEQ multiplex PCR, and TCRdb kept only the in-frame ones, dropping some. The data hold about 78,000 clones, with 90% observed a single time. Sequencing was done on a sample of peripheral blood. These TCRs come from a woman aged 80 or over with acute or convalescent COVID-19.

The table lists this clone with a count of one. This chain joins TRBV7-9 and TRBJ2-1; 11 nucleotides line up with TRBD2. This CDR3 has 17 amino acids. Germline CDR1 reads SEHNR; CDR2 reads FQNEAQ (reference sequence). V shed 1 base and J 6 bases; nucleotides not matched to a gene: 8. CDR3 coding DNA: TGTGCCAGCAGCTTAGTTGCTAGCGGGAGGTGGGGCAATGAGCAGTTCTTC. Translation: CASSLVASGRWGNEQFF.

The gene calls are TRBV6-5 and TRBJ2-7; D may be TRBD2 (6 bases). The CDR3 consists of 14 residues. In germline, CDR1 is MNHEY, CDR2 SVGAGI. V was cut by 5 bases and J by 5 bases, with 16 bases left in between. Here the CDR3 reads CASSRSGESHEQYF. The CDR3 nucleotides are TGTGCCAGCAGTCGTAGCGGAGAATCCCACGAGCAGTACTTC.

In DNA form, the CDR3 reads TGTGCCAGCTCACCGGGTCTAGTCCAAGAGACCCAGTACTTC. It encodes CASSPGLVQETQYF. V and J are TRBV18 and TRBJ2-5; D not certain. CDR1 and CDR2 from the germline V gene are KGHSH and LQKENI. The V and J ends lost 3 bases and 1 base respectively, with 9 bases between them. The CDR3 runs 14 residues.

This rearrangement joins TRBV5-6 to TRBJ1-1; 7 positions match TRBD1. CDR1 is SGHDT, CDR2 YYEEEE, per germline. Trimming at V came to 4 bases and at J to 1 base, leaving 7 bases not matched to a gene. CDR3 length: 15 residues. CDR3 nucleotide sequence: TGTGCCAGCAGCCTTACGACAGGGCGGAACACTGAAGCTTTCTTT. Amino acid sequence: CASSLTTGRNTEAFF.

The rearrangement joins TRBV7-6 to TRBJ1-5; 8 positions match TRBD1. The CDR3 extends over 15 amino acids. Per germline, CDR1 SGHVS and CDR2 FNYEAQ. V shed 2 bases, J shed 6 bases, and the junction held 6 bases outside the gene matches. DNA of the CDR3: TGTGCCAGCAGCTTATCATCAGGGGGCGGTCAGCCCCAGCATTTT. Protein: CASSLSSGGGQPQHF.

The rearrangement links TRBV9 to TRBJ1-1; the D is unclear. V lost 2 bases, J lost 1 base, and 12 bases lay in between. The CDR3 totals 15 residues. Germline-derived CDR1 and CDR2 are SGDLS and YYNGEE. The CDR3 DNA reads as TGTGCCAGCAGCGTCTCTCCTTACAAGAACACTGAAGCTTTCTTT. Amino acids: CASSVSPYKNTEAFF.

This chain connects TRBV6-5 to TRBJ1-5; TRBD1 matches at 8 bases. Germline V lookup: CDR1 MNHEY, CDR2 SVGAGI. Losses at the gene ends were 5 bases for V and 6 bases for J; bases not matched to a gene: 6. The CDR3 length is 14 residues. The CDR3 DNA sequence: TGTGCCAGCAGTAATTCAGGGGGCCGTCAGCCCCAGCATTTT. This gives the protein CASSNSGGRQPQHF.

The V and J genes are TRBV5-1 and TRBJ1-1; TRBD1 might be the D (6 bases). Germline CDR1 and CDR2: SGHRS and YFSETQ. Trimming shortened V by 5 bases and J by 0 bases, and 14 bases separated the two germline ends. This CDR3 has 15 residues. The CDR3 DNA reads TGCGCCAGCAGAGGACCGACAGGTATGAACACTGAAGCTTTCTTT. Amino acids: CASRGPTGMNTEAFF.

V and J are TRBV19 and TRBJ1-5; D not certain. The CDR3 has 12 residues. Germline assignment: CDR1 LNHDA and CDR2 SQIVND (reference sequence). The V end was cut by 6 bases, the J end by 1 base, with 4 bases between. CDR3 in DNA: TGTGCCAGTAGGCGGAGCAATCAGCCCCAGCATTTT. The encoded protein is CASRRSNQPQHF.

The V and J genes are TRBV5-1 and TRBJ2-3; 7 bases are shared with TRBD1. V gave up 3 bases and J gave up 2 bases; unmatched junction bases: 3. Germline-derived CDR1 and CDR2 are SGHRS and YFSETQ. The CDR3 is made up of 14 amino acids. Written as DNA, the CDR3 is TGCGCCAGCAGCTCAACAGGGGTCACAGATACGCAGTATTTT. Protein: CASSSTGVTDTQYF.

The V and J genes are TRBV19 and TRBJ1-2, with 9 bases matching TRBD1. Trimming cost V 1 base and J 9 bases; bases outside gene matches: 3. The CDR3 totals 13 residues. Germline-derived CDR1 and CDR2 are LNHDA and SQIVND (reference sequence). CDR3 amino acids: CASSIGDRGSYTF. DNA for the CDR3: TGTGCCAGTAGTATAGGCGACAGGGGGAGCTACACCTTC.

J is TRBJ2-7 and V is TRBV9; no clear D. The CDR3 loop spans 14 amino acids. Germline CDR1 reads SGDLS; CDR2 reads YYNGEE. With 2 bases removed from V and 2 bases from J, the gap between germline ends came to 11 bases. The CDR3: CASSVNVVAYEQYF. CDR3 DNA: TGTGCCAGCAGCGTCAATGTGGTAGCCTACGAGCAGTACTTC.

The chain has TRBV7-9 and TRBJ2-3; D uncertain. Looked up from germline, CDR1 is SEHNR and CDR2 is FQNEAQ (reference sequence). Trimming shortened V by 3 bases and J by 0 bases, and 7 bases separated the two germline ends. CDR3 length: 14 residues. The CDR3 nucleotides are TGTGCCAGCAGCTTTCAGGAAAGCACAGATACGCAGTATTTT. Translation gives CASSFQESTDTQYF.

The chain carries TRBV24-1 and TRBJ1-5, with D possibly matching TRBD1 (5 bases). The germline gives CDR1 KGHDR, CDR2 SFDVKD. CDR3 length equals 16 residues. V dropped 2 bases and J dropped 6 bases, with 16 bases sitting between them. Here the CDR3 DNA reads TGTGCCACCAGTGATTCAAGGGGAGGGTTACTTCAGCCCCAGCATTTT. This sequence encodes CATSDSRGGLLQPQHF.

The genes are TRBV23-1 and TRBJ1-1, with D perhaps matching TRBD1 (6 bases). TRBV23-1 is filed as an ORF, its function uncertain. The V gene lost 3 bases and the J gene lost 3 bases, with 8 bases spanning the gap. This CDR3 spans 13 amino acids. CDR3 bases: TGCGCCAGCAGTCAGGGGGCGGACACTGAAGCTTTCTTT. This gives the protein CASSQGADTEAFF.

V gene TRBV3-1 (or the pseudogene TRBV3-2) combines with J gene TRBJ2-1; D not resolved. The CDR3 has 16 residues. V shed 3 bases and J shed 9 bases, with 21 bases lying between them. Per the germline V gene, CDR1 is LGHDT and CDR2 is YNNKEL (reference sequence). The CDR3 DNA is TGTGCCAGCAGCCAGCCTATAACCATCTCTCCGGGTGAGCAGTTCTTC. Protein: CASSQPITISPGEQFF.

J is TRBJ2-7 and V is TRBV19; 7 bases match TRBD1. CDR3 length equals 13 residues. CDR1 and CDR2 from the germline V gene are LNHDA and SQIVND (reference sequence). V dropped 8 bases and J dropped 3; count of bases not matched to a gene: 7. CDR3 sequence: CASSRDSLYEQYF. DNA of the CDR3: TGTGCCAGTTCCCGGGACAGCCTCTACGAGCAGTACTTC.

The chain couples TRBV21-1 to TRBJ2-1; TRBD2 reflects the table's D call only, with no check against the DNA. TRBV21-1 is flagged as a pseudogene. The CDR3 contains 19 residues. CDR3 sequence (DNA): TGTGCCAGCAGCAAAGAATCTAGCGAACTACCCTACTCCTACAATGAGCAGTTCTTC. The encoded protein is CASSKESSELPYSYNEQFF.

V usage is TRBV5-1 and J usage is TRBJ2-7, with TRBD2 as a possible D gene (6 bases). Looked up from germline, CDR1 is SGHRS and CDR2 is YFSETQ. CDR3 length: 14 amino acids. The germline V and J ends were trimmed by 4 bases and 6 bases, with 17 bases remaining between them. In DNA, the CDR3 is TGCGCCAGCAGCCCCGACGGGACTCAGGGCGAGCAGTACTTC. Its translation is CASSPDGTQGEQYF. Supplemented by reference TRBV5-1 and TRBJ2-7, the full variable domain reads KAGVTQTPRYLIKTRGQQVTLSCSPISGHRSVSWYQQTPGQGLQFLFEYFSETQRNKGNFPGRFSGRQFSNSRSEMNVSTLELGDSALYLCASSPDGTQGEQYFGPGTRLTVT.

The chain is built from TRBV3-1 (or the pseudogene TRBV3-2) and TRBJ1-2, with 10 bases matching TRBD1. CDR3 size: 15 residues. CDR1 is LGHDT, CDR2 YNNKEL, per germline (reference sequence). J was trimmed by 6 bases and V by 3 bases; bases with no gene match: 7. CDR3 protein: CASSHSTGTGDGYTF. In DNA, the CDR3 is TGTGCCAGCAGCCACTCCACCGGGACAGGGGATGGCTACACCTTC.

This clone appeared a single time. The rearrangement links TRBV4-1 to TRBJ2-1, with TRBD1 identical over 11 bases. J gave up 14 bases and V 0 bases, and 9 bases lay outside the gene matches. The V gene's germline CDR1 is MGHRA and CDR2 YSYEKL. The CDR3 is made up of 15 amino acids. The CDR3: CASSQDLGQGALEFF. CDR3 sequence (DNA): TGCGCCAGCAGCCAAGATCTTGGACAGGGGGCTTTAGAGTTCTTC.

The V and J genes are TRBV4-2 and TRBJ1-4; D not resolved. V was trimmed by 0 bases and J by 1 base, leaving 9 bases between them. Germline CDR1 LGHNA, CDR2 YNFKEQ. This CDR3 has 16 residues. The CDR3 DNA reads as TGTGCCAGCAGCCAAGATCTCGTTATAACTAATGAAAAACTGTTTTTT. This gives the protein CASSQDLVITNEKLFF.

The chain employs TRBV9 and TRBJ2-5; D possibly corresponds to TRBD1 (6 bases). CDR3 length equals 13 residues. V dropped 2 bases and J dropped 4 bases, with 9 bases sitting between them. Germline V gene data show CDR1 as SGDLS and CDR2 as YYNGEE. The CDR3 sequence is CASSVDSGETQYF. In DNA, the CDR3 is TGTGCCAGCAGCGTGGACAGTGGAGAGACCCAGTACTTC.

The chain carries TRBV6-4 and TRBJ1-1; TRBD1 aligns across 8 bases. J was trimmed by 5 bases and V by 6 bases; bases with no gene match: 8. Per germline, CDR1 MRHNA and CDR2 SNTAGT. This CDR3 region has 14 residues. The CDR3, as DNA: TGTGCCAGCAGCATCTCACAGGGGGTGACTGAAGCTTTCTTT. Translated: CASSISQGVTEAFF.

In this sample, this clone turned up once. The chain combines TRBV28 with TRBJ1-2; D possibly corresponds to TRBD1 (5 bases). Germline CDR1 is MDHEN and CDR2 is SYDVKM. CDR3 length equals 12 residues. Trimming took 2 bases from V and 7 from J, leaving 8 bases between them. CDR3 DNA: TGTGCCAGCAGTTTAAGCAGGGCTGGCTACACCTTC. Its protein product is CASSLSRAGYTF.

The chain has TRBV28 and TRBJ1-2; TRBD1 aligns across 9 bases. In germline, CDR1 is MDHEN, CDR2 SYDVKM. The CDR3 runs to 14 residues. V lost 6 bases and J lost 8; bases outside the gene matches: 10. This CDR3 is CASRPLDRGGGYTF. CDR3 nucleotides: TGTGCCAGCAGACCTCTGGACAGGGGAGGAGGCTACACCTTC.

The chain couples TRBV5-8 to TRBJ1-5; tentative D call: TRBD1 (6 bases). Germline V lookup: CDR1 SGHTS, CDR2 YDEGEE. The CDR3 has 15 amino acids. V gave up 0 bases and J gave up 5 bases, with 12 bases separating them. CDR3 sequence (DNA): TGTGCCAGCAGCTTGGTGGTGTCAGGGGATCAGCCCCAGCATTTT. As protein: CASSLVVSGDQPQHF.

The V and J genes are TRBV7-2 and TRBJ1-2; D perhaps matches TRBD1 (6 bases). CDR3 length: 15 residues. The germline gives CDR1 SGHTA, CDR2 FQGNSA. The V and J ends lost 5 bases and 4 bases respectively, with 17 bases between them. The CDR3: CASSPKTGTTYGYTF. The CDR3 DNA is TGTGCCAGCAGCCCTAAGACCGGGACAACCTATGGCTACACCTTC.